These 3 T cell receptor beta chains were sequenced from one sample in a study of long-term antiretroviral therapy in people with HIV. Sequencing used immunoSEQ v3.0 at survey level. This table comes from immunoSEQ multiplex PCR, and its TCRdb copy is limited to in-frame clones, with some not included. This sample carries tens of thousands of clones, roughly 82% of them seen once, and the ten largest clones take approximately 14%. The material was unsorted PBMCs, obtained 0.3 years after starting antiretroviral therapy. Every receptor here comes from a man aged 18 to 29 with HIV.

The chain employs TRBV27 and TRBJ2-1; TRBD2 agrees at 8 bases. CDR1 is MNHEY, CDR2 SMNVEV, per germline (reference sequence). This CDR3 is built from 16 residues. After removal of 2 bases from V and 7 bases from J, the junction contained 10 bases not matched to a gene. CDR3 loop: CASSLATSAPKNEQFF. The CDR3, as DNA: TGTGCCAGCAGTTTAGCGACTAGCGCCCCAAAAAATGAGCAGTTCTTC.

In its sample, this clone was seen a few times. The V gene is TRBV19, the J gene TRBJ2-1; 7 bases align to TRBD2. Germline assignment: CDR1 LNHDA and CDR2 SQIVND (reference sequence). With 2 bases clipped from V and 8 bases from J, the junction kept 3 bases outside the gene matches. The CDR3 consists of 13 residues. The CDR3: CASSIWEGYEQFF. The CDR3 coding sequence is TGTGCCAGTAGTATATGGGAGGGGTATGAGCAGTTCTTC.

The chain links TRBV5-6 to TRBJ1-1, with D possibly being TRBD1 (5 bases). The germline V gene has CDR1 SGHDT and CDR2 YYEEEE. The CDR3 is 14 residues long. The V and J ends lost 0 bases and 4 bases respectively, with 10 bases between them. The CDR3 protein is CASSLARASTEAFF. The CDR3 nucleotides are TGTGCCAGCAGCTTGGCCAGGGCCAGCACTGAAGCTTTCTTT.